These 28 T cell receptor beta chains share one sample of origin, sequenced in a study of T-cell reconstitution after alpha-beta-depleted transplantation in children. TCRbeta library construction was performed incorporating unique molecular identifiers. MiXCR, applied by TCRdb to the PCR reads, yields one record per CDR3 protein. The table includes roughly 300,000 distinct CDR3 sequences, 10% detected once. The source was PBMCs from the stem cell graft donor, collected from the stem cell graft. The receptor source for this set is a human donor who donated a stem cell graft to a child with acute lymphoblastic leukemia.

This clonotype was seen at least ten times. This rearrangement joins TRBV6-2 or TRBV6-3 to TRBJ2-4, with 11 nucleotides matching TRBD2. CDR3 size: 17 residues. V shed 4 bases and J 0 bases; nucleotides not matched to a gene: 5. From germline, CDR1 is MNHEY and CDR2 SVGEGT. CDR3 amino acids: CASSSPGLAVAKNIQYF. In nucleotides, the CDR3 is TGTGCCAGCAGTTCACCGGGACTAGCGGTAGCCAAAAACATTCAGTACTTC.

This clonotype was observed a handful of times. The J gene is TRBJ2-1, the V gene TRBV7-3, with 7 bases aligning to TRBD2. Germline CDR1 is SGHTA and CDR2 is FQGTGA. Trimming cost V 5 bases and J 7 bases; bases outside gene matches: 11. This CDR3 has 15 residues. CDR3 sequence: CASSPGSAGDNEQFF. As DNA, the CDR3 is TGTGCCAGCAGCCCCGGGTCGGCGGGAGATAATGAGCAGTTCTTC.

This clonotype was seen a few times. The CDR3 nucleotides read TGCAGTGCGCCGTGGGACAGGGCAGGAGAGACCCAGTACTTC. Amino acids: CSAPWDRAGETQYF. The chain is built from TRBV20-1 and TRBJ2-5; 9 positions agree with TRBD1. The V and J ends lost 6 bases and 4 bases, in that order; junction bases with no gene match: 9. CDR3 length: 14 residues. Germline V lookup: CDR1 DFQATT, CDR2 SNEGSKA (reference sequence).

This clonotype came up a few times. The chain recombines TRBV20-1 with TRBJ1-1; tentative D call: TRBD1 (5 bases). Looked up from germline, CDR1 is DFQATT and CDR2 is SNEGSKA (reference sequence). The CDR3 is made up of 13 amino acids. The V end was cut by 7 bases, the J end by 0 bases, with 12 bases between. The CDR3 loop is CSVRDVVNTEAFF. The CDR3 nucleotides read TGCAGTGTACGGGACGTCGTGAACACTGAAGCTTTCTTT.

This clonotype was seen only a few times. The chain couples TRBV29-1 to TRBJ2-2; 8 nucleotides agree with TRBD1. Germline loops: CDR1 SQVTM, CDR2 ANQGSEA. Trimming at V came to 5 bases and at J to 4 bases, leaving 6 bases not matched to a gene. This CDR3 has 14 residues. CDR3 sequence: CSVRRGRATGELFF. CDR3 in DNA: TGCAGCGTTCGCAGGGGGCGGGCCACCGGGGAGCTGTTTTTT.

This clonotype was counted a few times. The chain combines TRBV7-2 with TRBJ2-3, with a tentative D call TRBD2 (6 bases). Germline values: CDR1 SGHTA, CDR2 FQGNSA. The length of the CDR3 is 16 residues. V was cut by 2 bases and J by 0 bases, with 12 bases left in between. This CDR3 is CASSLFASVSTDTQYF. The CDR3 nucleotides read TGTGCCAGCAGCTTATTCGCTAGCGTTAGCACAGATACGCAGTATTTT.

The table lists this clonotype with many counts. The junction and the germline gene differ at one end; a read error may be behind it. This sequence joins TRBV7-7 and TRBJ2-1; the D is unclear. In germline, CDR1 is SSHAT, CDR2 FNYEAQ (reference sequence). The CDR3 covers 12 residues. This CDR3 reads CASSSSNNEQFF. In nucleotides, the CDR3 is TGTGCTAGCAGCTCCAGTAACAATGAGCAGTTCTTC.

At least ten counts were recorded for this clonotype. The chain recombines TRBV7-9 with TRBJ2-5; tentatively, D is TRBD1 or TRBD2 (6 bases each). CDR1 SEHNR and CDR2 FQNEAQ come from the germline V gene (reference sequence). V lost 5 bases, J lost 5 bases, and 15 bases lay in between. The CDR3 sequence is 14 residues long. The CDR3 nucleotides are TGTGCCAGCAGCCCGGTGGGGGGCAAGGAGACCCAGTACTTC. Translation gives CASSPVGGKETQYF.

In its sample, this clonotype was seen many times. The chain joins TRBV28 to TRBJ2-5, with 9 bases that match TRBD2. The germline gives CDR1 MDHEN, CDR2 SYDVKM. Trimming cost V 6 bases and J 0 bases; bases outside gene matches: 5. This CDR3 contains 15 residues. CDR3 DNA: TGTGCCAGCAGGTATAGCGGGAGACACCAAGAGACCCAGTACTTC. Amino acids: CASRYSGRHQETQYF.

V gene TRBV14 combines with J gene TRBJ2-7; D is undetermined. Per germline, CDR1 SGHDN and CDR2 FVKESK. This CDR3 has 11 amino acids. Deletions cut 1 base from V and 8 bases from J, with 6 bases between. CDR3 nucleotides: TGTGCCAGCAGCCAAGGCCCACAGCAGTACTTC. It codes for CASSQGPQQYF.

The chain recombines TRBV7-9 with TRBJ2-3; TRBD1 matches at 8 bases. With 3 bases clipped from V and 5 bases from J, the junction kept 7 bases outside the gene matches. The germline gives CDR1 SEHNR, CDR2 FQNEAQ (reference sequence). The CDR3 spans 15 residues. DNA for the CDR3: TGTGCCAGCAGCTTTGGACAGGGACCACAAGATACGCAGTATTTT. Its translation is CASSFGQGPQDTQYF.

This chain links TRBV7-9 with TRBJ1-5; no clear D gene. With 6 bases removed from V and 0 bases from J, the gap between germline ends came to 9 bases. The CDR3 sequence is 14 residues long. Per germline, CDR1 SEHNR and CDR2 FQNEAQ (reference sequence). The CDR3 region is CASRPVGSNQPQHF. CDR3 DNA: TGTGCCAGCAGACCGGTCGGTAGCAATCAGCCCCAGCATTTT.

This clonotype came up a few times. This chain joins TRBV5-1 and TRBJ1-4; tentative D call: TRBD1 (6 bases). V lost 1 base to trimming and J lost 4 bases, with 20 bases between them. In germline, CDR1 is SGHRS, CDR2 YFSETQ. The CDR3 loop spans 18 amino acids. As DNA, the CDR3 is TGCGCCAGCAGCTTGCCCCCCCTTACAGGGTTGGATAATGAAAAACTGTTTTTT. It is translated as CASSLPPLTGLDNEKLFF.

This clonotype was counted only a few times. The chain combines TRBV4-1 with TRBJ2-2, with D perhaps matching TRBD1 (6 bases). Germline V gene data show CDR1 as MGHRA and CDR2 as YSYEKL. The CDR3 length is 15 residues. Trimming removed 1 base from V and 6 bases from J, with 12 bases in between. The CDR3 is CASSQGPTGPGELFF. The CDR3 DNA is TGCGCCAGCAGCCAAGGCCCGACAGGTCCCGGGGAGCTGTTTTTT.

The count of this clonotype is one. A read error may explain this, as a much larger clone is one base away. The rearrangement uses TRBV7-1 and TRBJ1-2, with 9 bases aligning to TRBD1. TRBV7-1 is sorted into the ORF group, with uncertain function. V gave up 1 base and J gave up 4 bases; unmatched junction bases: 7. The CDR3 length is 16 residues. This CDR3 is CASSSEPQGAIYGYTF. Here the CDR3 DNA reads TGTGCCAGCAGCTCAGAGCCACAGGGGGCGATCTATGGCTACACCTTC.

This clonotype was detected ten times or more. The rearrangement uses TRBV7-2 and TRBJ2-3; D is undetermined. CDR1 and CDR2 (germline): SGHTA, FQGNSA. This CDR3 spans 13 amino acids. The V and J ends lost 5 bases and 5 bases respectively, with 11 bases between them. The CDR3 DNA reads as TGTGCCAGCAGCCGTCAAACGGGAGATACGCAGTATTTT. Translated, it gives CASSRQTGDTQYF.

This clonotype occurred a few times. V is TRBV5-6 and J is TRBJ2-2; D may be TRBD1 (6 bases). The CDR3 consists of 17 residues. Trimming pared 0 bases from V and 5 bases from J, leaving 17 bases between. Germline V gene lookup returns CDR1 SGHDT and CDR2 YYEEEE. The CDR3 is CASSLALGTISTGELFF. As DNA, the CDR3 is TGTGCCAGCAGCTTGGCGCTTGGGACAATTTCGACCGGGGAGCTGTTTTTT.

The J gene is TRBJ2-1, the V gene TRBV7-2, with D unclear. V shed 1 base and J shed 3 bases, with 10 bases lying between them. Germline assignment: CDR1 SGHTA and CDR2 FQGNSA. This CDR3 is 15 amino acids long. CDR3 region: CASSLGVEIYNEQFF. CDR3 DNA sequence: TGTGCCAGCAGCTTAGGCGTGGAGATCTACAATGAGCAGTTCTTC.

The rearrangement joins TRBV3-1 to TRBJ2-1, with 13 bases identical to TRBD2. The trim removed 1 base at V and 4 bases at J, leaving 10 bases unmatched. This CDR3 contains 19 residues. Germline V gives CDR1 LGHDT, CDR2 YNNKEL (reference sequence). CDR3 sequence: CASSQGLAGGGPLYNEQFF. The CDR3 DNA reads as TGTGCCAGCAGCCAAGGACTAGCGGGAGGAGGTCCCCTATACAATGAGCAGTTCTTC.

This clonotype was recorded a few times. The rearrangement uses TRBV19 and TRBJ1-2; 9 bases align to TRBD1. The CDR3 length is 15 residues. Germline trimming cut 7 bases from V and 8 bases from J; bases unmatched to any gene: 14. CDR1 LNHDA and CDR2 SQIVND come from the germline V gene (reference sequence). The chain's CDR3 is CASIPGTGNFEGYTF. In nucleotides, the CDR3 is TGTGCCAGTATCCCCGGGACAGGGAACTTTGAGGGCTACACCTTC.

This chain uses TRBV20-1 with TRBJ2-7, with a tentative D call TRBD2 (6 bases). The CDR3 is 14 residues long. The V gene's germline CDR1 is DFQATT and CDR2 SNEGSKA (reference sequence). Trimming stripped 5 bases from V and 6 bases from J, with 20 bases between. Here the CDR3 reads CSAWGAEGSLEQYF. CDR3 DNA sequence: TGCAGTGCTTGGGGTGCGGAGGGGTCCCTCGAGCAGTACTTC.

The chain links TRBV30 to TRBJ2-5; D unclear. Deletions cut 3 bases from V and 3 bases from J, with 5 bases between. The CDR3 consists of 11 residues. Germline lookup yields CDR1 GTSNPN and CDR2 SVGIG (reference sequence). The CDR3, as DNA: TGTGCCTGGAGGGCTGAAGAGACCCAGTACTTC. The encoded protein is CAWRAEETQYF.

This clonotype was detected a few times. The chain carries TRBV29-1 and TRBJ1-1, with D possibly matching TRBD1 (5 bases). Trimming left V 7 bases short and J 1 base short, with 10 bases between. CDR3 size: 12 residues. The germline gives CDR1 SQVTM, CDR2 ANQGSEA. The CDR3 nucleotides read TGCAGCGCCGGACAAGCGAACACTGAAGCTTTCTTT. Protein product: CSAGQANTEAFF.

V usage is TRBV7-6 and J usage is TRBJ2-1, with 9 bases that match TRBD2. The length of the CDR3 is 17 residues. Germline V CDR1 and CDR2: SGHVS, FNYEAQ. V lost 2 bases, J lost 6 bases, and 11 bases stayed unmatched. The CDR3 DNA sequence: TGTGCCAGCAGCTTAAACAAACCGGGACTAGCTTCCAATGAGCAGTTCTTC. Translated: CASSLNKPGLASNEQFF. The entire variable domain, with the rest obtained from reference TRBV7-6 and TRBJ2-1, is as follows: GAGVSQSPRYKVTKRGQDVALRCDPISGHVSLYWYRQALGQGPEFLTYFNYEAQQDKSGLPNDRFSAERPEGSISTLTIQRTEQRDSAMYRCASSLNKPGLASNEQFFGPGTRLTVL.

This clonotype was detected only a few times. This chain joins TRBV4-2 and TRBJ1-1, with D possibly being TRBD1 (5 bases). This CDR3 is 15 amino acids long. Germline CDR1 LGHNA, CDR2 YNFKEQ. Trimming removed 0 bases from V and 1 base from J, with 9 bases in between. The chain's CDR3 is CASSQEGRRNTEAFF. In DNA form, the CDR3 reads TGTGCCAGCAGCCAAGAGGGACGGAGGAACACTGAAGCTTTCTTT.

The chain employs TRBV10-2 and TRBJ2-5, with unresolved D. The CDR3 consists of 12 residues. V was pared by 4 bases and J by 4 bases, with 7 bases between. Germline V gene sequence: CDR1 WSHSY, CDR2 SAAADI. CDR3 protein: CASSGQLETQYF. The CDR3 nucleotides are TGCGCCAGCAGTGGGCAATTAGAGACCCAGTACTTC.

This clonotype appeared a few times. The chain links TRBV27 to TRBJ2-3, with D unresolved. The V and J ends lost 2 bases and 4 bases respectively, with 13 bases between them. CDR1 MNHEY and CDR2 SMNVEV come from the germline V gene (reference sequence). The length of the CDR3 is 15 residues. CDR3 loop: CASSLGPVASDTQYF. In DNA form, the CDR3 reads TGTGCCAGCAGTTTAGGACCGGTAGCCTCAGATACGCAGTATTTT.

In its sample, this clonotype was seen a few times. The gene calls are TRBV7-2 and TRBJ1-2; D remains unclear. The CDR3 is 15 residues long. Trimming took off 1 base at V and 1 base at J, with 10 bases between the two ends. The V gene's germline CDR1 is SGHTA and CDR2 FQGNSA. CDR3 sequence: CASSLEPGGNYGYTF. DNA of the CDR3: TGTGCCAGCAGCTTAGAACCGGGCGGTAACTATGGCTACACCTTC.